This T cell receptor (beta chain) was identified in a study of blood T cell repertoires in COVID-19. Overall study context: Some COVID-19 samples were acute and others convalescent; all came from the United States, Italy and Spain.

TCRdb's table, derived via immunoSEQ multiplex PCR, lists solely in-frame clones and lacks some. The table includes about 88,000 clones, over 75% detected once. The receptor was isolated from a woman in her 70s with acute or convalescent COVID-19. Sequencing used peripheral blood.

In nucleotides, the CDR3 is TGTGCCAGCAGTTTGACAGGGGGCTTACAGCCCCAGCATTTT. Its translation is CASSLTGGLQPQHF. The chain recombines TRBV27 with TRBJ1-5, with 10 bases matching TRBD1. Germline loops: CDR1 MNHEY, CDR2 SMNVEV (reference sequence). Unmatched junction bases numbered 3, after V lost 3 bases and J lost 7 bases. The CDR3 runs 14 residues.